This record covers a single T cell receptor beta chain. With MiXCR, TCRdb called clones anew from the PCR reads. The data hold about 16,000 clones, with about 25% observed a single time. No patient had received any treatment before thyroid surgery. The sample comes from a study of metastatic and nonmetastatic thyroid tumors. This CDR3 contains 16 residues. V trimming: 2 bases; J trimming: 4 bases; junction bases outside the gene matches: 7. Germline V gene sequence: CDR1 MNHEY, CDR2 SVGAGI. This chain connects TRBV6-5 to TRBJ2-3, with TRBD2 matching 9 bases. Input material: adjacent normal tissue. The origin of this receptor is a female donor with papillary thyroid cancer or a benign thyroid nodule (not recorded which). Some clones in this sample may be carry-over from other donors' samples. CDR3 coding DNA: TGTGCCAGCAGTTACCTTGCGGGAGGGCCGGCAGATACGCAGTATTTT. Protein sequence: CASSYLAGGPADTQYF.